This T cell receptor (beta chain) was sequenced for a study of T-cell reconstitution after alpha-beta-depleted transplantation in children. The TCRbeta library was prepared with unique molecular identifiers. TCRdb ran MiXCR on the PCR reads and lists one entry per CDR3 protein. The data contain some 600,000 distinct CDR3 sequences, approximately 12% of them singletons. V lost 3 bases and J 3 bases, leaving 6 bases between the germline ends. The CDR3 covers 12 residues. Germline V gene lookup returns CDR1 SQVTM and CDR2 ANQGSEA. Findings of the study overall: Reportedly, roughly two months post-transplant, alpha-beta T cells arose from several hundred expanded graft clones.

In its sample, this clonotype was seen many times. Its antigen is undetermined. This TCR was sampled from a male patient aged 10 to 17 who had a stem cell transplant for acute myeloid leukemia, so the T cells may come from the graft donor. The specimen comprised PBMCs, mostly from graft donor cells, sampled 360 days after TCRalphabeta/CD19-depleted stem cell transplant. This chain joins TRBV29-1 and TRBJ2-4, with no clear D. The CDR3: CSVELVKNIQYF. In DNA, the CDR3 is TGCAGCGTTGAGTTGGTCAAAAACATTCAGTACTTC.